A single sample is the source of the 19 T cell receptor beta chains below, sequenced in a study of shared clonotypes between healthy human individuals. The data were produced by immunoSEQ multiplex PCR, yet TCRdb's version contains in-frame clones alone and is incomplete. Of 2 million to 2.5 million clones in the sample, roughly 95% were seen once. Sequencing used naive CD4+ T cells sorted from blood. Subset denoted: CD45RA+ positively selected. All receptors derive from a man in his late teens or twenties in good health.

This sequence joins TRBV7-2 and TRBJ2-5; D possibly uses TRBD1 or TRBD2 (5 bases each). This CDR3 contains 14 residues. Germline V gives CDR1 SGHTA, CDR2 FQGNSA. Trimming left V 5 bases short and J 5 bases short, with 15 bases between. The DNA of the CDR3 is TGTGCCAGCAGCCCCGGGACGCCGAGGGAGACCCAGTACTTC. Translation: CASSPGTPRETQYF.

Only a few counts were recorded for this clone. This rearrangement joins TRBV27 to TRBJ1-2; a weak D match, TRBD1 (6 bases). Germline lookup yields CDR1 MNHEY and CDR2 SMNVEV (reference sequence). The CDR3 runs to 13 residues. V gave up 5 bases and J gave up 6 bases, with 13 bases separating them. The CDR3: CASSTGQWNGYTF. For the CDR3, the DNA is TGTGCCAGCAGTACGGGACAATGGAATGGCTACACCTTC.

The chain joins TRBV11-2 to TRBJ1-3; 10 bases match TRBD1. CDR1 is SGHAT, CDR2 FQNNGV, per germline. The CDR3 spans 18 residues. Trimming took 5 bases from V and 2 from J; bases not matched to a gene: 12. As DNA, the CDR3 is TGTGCCAGCAGCATCCTAGGGGACAGGGGAGGAACTGGAAACACCATATATTTT. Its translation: CASSILGDRGGTGNTIYF. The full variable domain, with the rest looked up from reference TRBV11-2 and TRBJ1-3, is EAGVAQSPRYKIIEKRQSVAFWCNPISGHATLYWYQQILGQGPKLLIQFQNNGVVDDSQLPKDRFSAERLKGVDSTLKIQPAKLEDSAVYLCASSILGDRGGTGNTIYFGEGSWLTVV.

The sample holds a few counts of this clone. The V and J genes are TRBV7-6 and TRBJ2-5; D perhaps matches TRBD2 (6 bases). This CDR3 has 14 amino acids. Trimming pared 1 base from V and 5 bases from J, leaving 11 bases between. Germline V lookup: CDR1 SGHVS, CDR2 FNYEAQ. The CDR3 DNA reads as TGTGCCAGCAGCTTAGGGGGGGTCGGCGAGACCCAGTACTTC. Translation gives CASSLGGVGETQYF.

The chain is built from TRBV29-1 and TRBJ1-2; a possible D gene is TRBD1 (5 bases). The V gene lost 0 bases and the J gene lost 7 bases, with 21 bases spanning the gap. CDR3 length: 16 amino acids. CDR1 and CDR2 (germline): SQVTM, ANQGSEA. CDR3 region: CSVEEGLGRFAGGYTF. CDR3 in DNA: TGCAGCGTTGAAGAGGGTTTGGGACGATTTGCGGGTGGCTACACCTTC.

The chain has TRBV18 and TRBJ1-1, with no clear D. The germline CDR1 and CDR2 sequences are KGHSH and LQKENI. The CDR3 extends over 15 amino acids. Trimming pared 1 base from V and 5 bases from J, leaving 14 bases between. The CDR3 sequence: CASSPRGSGWTEAFF. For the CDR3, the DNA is TGTGCCAGCTCACCACGAGGGTCCGGATGGACTGAAGCTTTCTTT.

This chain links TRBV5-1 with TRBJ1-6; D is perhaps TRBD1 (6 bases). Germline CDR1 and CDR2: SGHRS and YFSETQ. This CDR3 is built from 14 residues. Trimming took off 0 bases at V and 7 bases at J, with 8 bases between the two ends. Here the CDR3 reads CASSLGTENSPLHF. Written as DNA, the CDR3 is TGCGCCAGCAGCTTGGGGACAGAAAATTCACCCCTCCACTTT.

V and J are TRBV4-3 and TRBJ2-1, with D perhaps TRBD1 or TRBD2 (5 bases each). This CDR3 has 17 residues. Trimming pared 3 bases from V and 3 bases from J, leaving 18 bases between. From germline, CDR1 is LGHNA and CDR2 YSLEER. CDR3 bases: TGCGCCAGCAGCCAGGACGCCGGGACGGGTGGCTACAATGAGCAGTTCTTC. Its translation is CASSQDAGTGGYNEQFF.

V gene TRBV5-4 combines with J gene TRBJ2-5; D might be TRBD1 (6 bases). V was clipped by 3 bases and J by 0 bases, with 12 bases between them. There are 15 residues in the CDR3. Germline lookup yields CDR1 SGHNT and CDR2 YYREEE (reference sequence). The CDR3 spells CASSSPTGNQETQYF. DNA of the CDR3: TGTGCCAGCAGCTCCCCCACAGGGAACCAAGAGACCCAGTACTTC.

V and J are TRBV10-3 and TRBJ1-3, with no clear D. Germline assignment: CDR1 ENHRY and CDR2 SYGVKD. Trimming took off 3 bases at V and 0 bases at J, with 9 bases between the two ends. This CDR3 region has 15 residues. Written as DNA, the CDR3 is TGTGCCATCAGTGACCTCGGGAGCTCTGGAAACACCATATATTTT. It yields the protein CAISDLGSSGNTIYF.

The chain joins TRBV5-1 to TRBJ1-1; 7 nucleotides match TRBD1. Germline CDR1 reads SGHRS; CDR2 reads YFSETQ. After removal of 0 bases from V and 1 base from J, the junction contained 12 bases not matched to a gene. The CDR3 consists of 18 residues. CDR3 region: CASSLVTGSWARNTEAFF. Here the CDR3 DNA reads TGCGCCAGCAGCTTGGTGACAGGGAGCTGGGCGAGGAACACTGAAGCTTTCTTT.

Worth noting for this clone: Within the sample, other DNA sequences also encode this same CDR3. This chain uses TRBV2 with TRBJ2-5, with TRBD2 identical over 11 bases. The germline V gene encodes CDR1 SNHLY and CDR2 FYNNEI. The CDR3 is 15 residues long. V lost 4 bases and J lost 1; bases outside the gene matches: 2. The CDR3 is CASSVLAGGQETQYF. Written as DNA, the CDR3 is TGTGCCAGCAGTGTCCTAGCGGGGGGCCAAGAGACCCAGTACTTC.

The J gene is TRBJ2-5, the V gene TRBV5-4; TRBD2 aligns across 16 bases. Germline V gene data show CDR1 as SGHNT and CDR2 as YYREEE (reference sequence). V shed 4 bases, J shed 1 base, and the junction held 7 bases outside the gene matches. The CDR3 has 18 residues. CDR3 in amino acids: CASSAPGLAGGRQETQYF. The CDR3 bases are TGTGCCAGCAGCGCACCGGGACTAGCGGGAGGGCGCCAAGAGACCCAGTACTTC. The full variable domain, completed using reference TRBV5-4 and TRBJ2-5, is ETGVTQSPTHLIKTRGQQVTLRCSSQSGHNTVSWYQQALGQGPQFIFQYYREEENGRGNFPPRFSGLQFPNYSSELNVNALELDDSALYLCASSAPGLAGGRQETQYFGPGTRLLVL.

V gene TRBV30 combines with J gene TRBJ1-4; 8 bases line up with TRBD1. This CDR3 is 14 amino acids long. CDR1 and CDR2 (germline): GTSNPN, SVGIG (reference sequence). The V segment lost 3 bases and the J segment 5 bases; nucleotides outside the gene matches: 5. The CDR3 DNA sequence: TGTGCCTGGAGGAGACAGGGGATGAATGAAAAACTGTTTTTT. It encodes CAWRRQGMNEKLFF. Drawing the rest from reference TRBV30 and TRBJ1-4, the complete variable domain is SQTIHQWPATLVQPVGSPLSLECTVEGTSNPNLYWYRQAAGRGLQLLFYSVGIGQISSEVPQNLSASRPQDRQFILSSKKLLLSDSGFYLCAWRRQGMNEKLFFGSGTQLSVL.

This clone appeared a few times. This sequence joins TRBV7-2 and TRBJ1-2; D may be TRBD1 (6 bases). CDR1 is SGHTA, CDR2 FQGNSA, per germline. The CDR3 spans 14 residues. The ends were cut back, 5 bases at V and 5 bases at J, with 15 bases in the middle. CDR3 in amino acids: CASSPRDTAYGYTF. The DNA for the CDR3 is TGTGCCAGCAGCCCGCGGGACACCGCTTATGGCTACACCTTC.

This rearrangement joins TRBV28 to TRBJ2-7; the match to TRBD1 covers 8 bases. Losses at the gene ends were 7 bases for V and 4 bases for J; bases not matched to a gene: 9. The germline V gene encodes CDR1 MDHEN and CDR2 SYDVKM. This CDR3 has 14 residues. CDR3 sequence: CASIKGQGAYEQYF. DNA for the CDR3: TGTGCCAGCATTAAAGGACAGGGAGCGTACGAGCAGTACTTC.

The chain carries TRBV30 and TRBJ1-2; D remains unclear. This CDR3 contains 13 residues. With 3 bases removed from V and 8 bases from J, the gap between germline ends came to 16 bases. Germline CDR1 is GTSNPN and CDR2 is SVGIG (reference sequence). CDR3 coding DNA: TGTGCCTGGAGCATAGGAGGCCCCAGCGGCTACACCTTC. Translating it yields CAWSIGGPSGYTF.

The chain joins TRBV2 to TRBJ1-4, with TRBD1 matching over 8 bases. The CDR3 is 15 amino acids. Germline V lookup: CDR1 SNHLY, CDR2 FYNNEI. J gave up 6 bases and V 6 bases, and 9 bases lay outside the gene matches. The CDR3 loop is CASRSPDRVDEKLFF. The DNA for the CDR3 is TGTGCCAGCAGGAGTCCGGACAGGGTGGATGAAAAACTGTTTTTT.

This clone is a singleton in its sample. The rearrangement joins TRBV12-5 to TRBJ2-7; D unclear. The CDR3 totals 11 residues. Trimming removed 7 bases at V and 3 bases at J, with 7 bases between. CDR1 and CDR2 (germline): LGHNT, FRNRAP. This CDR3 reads CASALVYEQYF. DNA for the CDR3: TGTGCTAGTGCGTTGGTCTACGAGCAGTACTTC.